In this sample, the clone carrying this T cell receptor (beta chain) turned up a few times. Its antigen is unknown. CD4+ T cells that had been cultured provided DNA sequenced with the Oncomine TCR Beta short-read assay. MiXCR, applied by TCRdb to the PCR reads, yields one record per CDR3 protein. Here the sample spans some 11,000 distinct CDR3 sequences, about a quarter being singletons. These data come from a study of vaccination and CD4 T cells after COVID-19. Study details: Taking of post-vaccine samples occurred a median approximately 70 days after dose two (range 14 to 241). For control cultures, the treatment was a CEFX pool, an HIV-1 Nef pool, or no peptide.

Treatment in this sample: approximately 9-day PBMC culture with coronavirus spike peptide pools or control peptides (ViraFEST assay). Each of days 3 and 7 saw half the medium replaced by fresh IL-2 medium. The receptor was derived from a human donor who had recovered from COVID-19. The specimen was CD4+ T cells from blood, cultured in vitro, collected after SARS-CoV-2 vaccination.

The CDR3 is CASRHRDRDEQYF. The CDR3 DNA reads as TGTGCCAGCAGACACCGGGACAGGGATGAGCAGTACTTC. The V and J genes are TRBV11-2 and TRBJ2-7; TRBD1 matches at 9 bases. The germline V gene encodes CDR1 SGHAT and CDR2 FQNNGV. This CDR3 spans 13 amino acids. Trimming took 6 bases from V and 7 from J; bases not matched to a gene: 7.